Each of the 6 T cell receptor beta chains below was sequenced from the same sample in a study of cytomegalovirus exposure and HLA in healthy donors. PCR amplification relied on 60 Vbeta primers (plus 13 Jbeta primers). Assay used: immunoSEQ multiplex PCR; TCRdb lists only in-frame clones, some missing. The sample yields approximately 120,000 clones, around 77% seen once. Sequenced: PBMCs. The receptors come from a woman between 40 and 55 years old in good health and CMV-seropositive.

This clone was seen only once. The chain has TRBV5-1 and TRBJ1-3; D remains unclear. In germline, CDR1 is SGHRS, CDR2 YFSETQ. The CDR3 loop spans 11 amino acids. The V and J ends lost 7 bases and 3 bases respectively, with 5 bases between them. CDR3 protein: CASSSGNTIYF. The DNA for the CDR3 is TGCGCCAGCTCCAGTGGAAACACCATATATTTT.

V and J are TRBV27 and TRBJ2-3, with a tentative D call TRBD1 (5 bases). V was clipped by 4 bases and J by 3 bases, with 11 bases between them. The CDR3 spans 14 residues. Germline loops: CDR1 MNHEY, CDR2 SMNVEV (reference sequence). DNA for the CDR3: TGTGCCAGCAGTTCCAGGGAAGGTACAGATACGCAGTATTTT. Its protein is CASSSREGTDTQYF.

With respect to this clone: At one end, the junction sequence differs from germline, possibly due to a read error. This CDR3 is CASSQDLPHPNRVTEAFF. The CDR3 region has the DNA TGTGCCAGCAGCCAAGATCTCCCCCACCCCAACAGGGTCACTGAGGCTTTCTTT. The rearrangement links TRBV4-2 to TRBJ1-1; TRBD1 is a possible D gene (6 bases). The V gene's germline CDR1 is LGHNA and CDR2 YNFKEQ. The CDR3 consists of 18 residues.

This clone came up once. The chain couples TRBV28 to TRBJ2-7; 10 bases match TRBD1. CDR1 and CDR2 from the germline V gene are MDHEN and SYDVKM. Trimming at V came to 6 bases and at J to 2 bases, leaving 10 bases not matched to a gene. This CDR3 comprises 16 residues. The CDR3, as DNA: TGTGCCAGCAGCCTGAATCCGGGACAGGGGACCTACGAGCAGTACTTC. Amino acid sequence: CASSLNPGQGTYEQYF.

In this sample, this clone turned up once. One end of the junction does not line up with germline, which may come from a read error. The rearrangement links TRBV29-1 to TRBJ2-7; D is undetermined. CDR1 is SQVTM, CDR2 ANQGSEA, per germline. This CDR3 region has 11 residues. CDR3 coding DNA: TGCGGCGTTTTCGACGGGTACGAGCAGTACTTC. Translated, it gives CGVFDGYEQYF.

The chain combines TRBV5-4 with TRBJ1-4; 7 bases map to TRBD1. Trimming took 0 bases from V and 8 from J; bases not matched to a gene: 4. The length of the CDR3 is 14 residues. The V gene's germline CDR1 is SGHNT and CDR2 YYREEE (reference sequence). Written as DNA, the CDR3 is TGTGCCAGCAGCTTGGGAGACAGGGAAGAAAAACTGTTTTTT. It yields the protein CASSLGDREEKLFF.